Included here is one TCR beta chain sequence, with context. Per the authors' pipeline: By means of reference gene primer amplification, nucleated cell counts were estimated. Generated by immunoSEQ multiplex PCR, the TCRdb table keeps only in-frame clones and is missing some. V, J and clone size derive from that table, while D and trimming were established from the DNA sequence. The table lists approximately 160,000 clones, approximately 81% of them singletons. The data stem from a study of blood T cell repertoires in COVID-19. Study summary: The United States, Italy and Spain were the sources of the acute and convalescent COVID-19 samples. The cDNA or gDNA used as material had been derived from T cells, B-cell-depleted T cells, or PBMCs.

V lost 7 bases and J lost 9; bases outside the gene matches: 8. In germline, CDR1 is MNHEY, CDR2 SVGAGI. CDR3 length equals 15 residues. The chain carries TRBV6-5 and TRBJ2-1, with TRBD2 matching over 14 bases. The sample comprised peripheral blood. This receptor was taken from a man aged 18-30 years with active or convalescent COVID-19. CDR3 amino acids: CASIRTSGGHGEQFF. CDR3 in DNA: TGTGCCAGCATAAGGACTAGCGGGGGGCATGGTGAGCAGTTCTTC.